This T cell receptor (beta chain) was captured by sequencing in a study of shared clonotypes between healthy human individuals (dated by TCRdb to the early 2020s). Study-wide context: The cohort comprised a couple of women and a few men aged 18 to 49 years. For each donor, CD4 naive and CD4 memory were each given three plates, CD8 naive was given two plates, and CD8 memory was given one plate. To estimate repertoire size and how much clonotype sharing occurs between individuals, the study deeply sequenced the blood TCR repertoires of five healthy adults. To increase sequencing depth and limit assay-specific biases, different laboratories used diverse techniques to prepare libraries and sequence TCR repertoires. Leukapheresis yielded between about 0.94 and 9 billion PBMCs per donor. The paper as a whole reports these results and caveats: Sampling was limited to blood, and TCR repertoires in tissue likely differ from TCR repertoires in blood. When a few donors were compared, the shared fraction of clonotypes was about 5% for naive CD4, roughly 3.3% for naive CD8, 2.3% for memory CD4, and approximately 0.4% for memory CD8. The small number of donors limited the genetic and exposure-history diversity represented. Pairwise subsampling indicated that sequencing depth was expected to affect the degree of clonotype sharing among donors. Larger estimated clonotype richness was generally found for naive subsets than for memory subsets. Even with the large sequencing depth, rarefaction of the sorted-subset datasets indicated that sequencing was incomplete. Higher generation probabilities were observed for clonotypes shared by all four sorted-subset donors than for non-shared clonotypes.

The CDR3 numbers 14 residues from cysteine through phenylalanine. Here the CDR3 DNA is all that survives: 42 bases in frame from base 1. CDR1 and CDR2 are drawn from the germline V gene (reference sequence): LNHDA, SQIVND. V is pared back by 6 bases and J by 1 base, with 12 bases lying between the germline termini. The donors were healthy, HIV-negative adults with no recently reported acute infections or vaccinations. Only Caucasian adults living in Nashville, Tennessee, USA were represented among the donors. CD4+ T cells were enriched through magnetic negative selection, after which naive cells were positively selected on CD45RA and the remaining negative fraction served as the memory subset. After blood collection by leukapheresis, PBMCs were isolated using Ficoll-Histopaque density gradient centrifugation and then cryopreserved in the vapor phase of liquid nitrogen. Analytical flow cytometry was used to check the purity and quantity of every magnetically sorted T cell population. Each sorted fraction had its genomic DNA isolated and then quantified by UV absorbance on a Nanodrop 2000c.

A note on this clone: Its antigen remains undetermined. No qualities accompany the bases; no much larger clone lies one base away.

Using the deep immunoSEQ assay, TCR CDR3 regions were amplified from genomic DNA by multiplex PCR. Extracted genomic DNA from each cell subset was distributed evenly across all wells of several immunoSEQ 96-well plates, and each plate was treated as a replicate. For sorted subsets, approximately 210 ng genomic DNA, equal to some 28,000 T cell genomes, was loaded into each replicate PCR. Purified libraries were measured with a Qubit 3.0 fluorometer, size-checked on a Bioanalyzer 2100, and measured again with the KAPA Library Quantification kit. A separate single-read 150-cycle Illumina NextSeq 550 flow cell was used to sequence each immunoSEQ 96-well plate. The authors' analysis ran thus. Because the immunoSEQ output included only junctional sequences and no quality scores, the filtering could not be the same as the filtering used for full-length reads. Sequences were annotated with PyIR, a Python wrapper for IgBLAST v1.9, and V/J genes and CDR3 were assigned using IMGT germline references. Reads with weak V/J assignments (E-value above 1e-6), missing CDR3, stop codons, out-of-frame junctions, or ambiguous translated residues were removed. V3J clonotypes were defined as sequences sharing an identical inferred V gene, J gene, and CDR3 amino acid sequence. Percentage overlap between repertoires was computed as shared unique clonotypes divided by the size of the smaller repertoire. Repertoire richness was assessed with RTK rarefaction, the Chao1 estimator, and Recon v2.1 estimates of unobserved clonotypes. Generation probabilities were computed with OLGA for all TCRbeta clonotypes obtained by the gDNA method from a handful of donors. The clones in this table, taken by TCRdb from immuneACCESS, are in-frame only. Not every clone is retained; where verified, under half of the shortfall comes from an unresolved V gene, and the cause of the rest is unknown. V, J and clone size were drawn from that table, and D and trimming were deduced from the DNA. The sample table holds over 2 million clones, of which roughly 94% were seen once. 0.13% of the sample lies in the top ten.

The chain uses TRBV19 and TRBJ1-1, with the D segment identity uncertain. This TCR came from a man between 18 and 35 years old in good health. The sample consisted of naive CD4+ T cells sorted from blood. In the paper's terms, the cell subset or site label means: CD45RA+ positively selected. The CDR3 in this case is CASRRNPTNTEAFF. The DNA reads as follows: TGTGCCAGTAGGCGGAATCCGACGAACACTGAAGCTTTCTTT.